Listed here are 21 T cell receptor beta chains from one sample, sequenced in a study of beta chain features in type 1 diabetes (dated by TCRdb to the late 2010s). What the study reported, not specific to this receptor: A moderate but significant shortening of TCRB CDR3 length was observed in type 1 diabetes patients in all four CD4+ subsets.

Antigens of these TCRs are unknown. Library preparation employed the immunoSEQ multiplex PCR assay. The High Capacity cDNA Reverse Transcription Kit was used to reverse transcribe all of the isolated RNA, meaning that expressed TCRB transcripts were what got sequenced. TCRdb carries this immuneACCESS record with in-frame sequences only. Its versions omit some clonotypes, under half of them owing to an unresolved V gene in the studies checked, with the rest unexplained. For this sample the table gives a few hundred thousand clones, of which around 14% were detected only once. The ten largest clonotypes hold around 0.019% of the sample. Sequenced material: naive CD4+ T cells from blood. The cell subset or site label for this specimen denotes: true naive CD4+ T cells. The receptors derive from a man aged 30 to 39 with type 1 diabetes.

The CDR3 region is CAWRALGEKLFF. The CDR3 DNA sequence: TGTGCCTGGAGGGCCCTAGGTGAAAAACTGTTTTTT. V gene TRBV30 combines with J gene TRBJ1-4; D is undetermined. V lost 3 bases and J lost 7, with 9 bases in between. This CDR3 contains 12 residues. Germline lookup yields CDR1 GTSNPN and CDR2 SVGIG (reference sequence).

This chain links TRBV14 with TRBJ2-1; D possibly corresponds to TRBD1 (6 bases). The CDR3 extends over 17 amino acids. Germline V gene data show CDR1 as SGHDN and CDR2 as FVKESK. V was clipped by 4 bases and J by 0 bases, with 16 bases between them. DNA of the CDR3: TGTGCCAGCAGCCCCCCTCTCGACAGGCCCTCCTACAATGAGCAGTTCTTC. This gives the protein CASSPPLDRPSYNEQFF.

The V and J genes are TRBV27 and TRBJ2-7, with TRBD1 identical over 9 bases. Germline loops: CDR1 MNHEY, CDR2 SMNVEV (reference sequence). With 5 bases clipped from V and 6 bases from J, the junction kept 8 bases outside the gene matches. There are 14 residues in the CDR3. The CDR3 here is CASSRRDRVAEQYF. CDR3 DNA: TGTGCCAGCAGTCGACGGGACAGGGTCGCCGAGCAGTACTTC.

This clone was counted only a few times. The chain carries TRBV2 and TRBJ1-5, with no clear D. Per germline, CDR1 SNHLY and CDR2 FYNNEI. The CDR3 spans 14 residues. Between the trimmed V and J ends, which lost 3 bases and 4 bases, there was a span of 10 bases. This CDR3 is CASSEILVNQPQHF. The CDR3 DNA is TGTGCCAGCAGTGAGATTTTAGTGAATCAGCCCCAGCATTTT.

This clone appeared a few times. This rearrangement joins TRBV2 to TRBJ1-1; TRBD1 agrees at 9 bases. The CDR3 spans 16 residues. Germline V gives CDR1 SNHLY, CDR2 FYNNEI. V shed 4 bases and J 0 bases; nucleotides not matched to a gene: 6. The CDR3 DNA is TGTGCCAGCAGTGTCGCCGGGACAGGGATGAACACTGAAGCTTTCTTT. Translated, it gives CASSVAGTGMNTEAFF.

The CDR3 DNA sequence: TGTGCCAGCAGCAGGGACAGGAATGAAGCTTTCTTT. The encoded protein is CASSRDRNEAFF. The V gene is TRBV7-9, the J gene TRBJ1-1, with 8 bases fitting TRBD1. Germline CDR1 SEHNR, CDR2 FQNEAQ (reference sequence). The trim removed 5 bases at V and 7 bases at J, leaving 3 bases unmatched. The CDR3 is 12 amino acids.

This chain links TRBV9 with TRBJ1-1, with D possibly TRBD1 on 5 matching bases. In germline, CDR1 is SGDLS, CDR2 YYNGEE. CDR3 length: 12 residues. V lost 7 bases and J lost 4, with 11 bases in between. The DNA of the CDR3 is TGTGCCAGCGCGGGGAGGGGCACTGAAGCTTTCTTT. This encodes CASAGRGTEAFF.

This chain links TRBV5-1 with TRBJ1-1; D gene unclear. The CDR3 is 8 amino acids. From germline, CDR1 is SGHRS and CDR2 YFSETQ. V lost 9 bases and J 9 bases, leaving 6 bases between the germline ends. The CDR3 bases are TGCGCCACTAGACAAGCTTTCTTT. It codes for CATRQAFF.

This clone has more than one count but fewer than ten. The V gene is TRBV27, the J gene TRBJ2-1; 10 bases agree with TRBD1. The CDR3 consists of 16 residues. Germline-derived CDR1 and CDR2 are MNHEY and SMNVEV (reference sequence). V lost 6 bases to trimming and J lost 2 bases; unmatched junction nucleotides: 7. As DNA, the CDR3 is TGTGCCAGCAGGCCCACCGGGACAGGGGCCTACAATGAGCAGTTCTTC. Translated: CASRPTGTGAYNEQFF.

V gene TRBV7-2 combines with J gene TRBJ2-5, with 7 bases that match TRBD1. CDR1 and CDR2 from the germline V gene are SGHTA and FQGNSA. CDR3 size: 14 residues. The junction had 6 bases not matched to a gene; V was cut back by 5 bases and J by 3 bases. The CDR3 sequence is CASSPTGAEETQYF. The CDR3 nucleotides read TGTGCCAGCAGCCCCACAGGGGCCGAAGAGACCCAGTACTTC.

The chain couples TRBV6-5 to TRBJ1-1; D call uncertain. Trimming stripped 7 bases from V and 5 bases from J, with 14 bases between. The CDR3 runs 13 residues. Per the germline V gene, CDR1 is MNHEY and CDR2 is SVGAGI. CDR3 bases: TGTGCCAGCACGCGGGGAAGAAGGACTGAAGCTTTCTTT. Its protein is CASTRGRRTEAFF.

This clone was picked up a small number of times. The chain has TRBV5-1 and TRBJ2-1, with TRBD1 matching 8 bases. The CDR3 has 16 residues. J was trimmed by 9 bases and V by 0 bases; bases with no gene match: 11. Germline V lookup: CDR1 SGHRS, CDR2 YFSETQ. As DNA, the CDR3 is TGCGCCAGCAGCTTGGTCAGGGGGCGAGTTTTGGGTGAGCAGTTCTTC. It is translated as CASSLVRGRVLGEQFF.

This rearrangement joins TRBV5-1 to TRBJ1-1; the D gene is possibly TRBD1 (5 bases). The CDR3 has 16 amino acids. Germline V gives CDR1 SGHRS, CDR2 YFSETQ. Deletions cut 0 bases from V and 1 base from J, with 13 bases between. Here the CDR3 reads CASSLVVGRGNTEAFF. CDR3 nucleotide sequence: TGCGCCAGCAGCTTGGTTGTGGGGCGGGGGAACACTGAAGCTTTCTTT.

This clone was counted only a few times. The J gene is TRBJ2-7, the V gene TRBV5-4; TRBD1 matches at 7 bases. After removal of 4 bases from V and 5 bases from J, the junction contained 6 bases not matched to a gene. Germline loops: CDR1 SGHNT, CDR2 YYREEE (reference sequence). This CDR3 has 13 residues. CDR3 loop: CASSPDRHHEQYF. CDR3 sequence (DNA): TGTGCCAGCAGCCCGGACAGGCACCACGAGCAGTACTTC. Full variable domain (rest looked up from reference TRBV5-4 and TRBJ2-7): ETGVTQSPTHLIKTRGQQVTLRCSSQSGHNTVSWYQQALGQGPQFIFQYYREEENGRGNFPPRFSGLQFPNYSSELNVNALELDDSALYLCASSPDRHHEQYFGPGTRLTVT.

This clone was counted a few times. The chain links TRBV18 to TRBJ2-7, with D perhaps TRBD2 (6 bases). The germline V gene has CDR1 KGHSH and CDR2 LQKENI. Trimming stripped 1 base from V and 5 bases from J, with 18 bases between. This CDR3 spans 16 amino acids. The CDR3 nucleotides read TGTGCCAGCTCACCACTGTCTGGCGGGGTTGATAACGAGCAGTACTTC. It specifies CASSPLSGGVDNEQYF.

The chain carries TRBV5-1 and TRBJ1-5, with D hard to call. Trimming shortened V by 0 bases and J by 0 bases, and 7 bases separated the two germline ends. Germline V gene sequence: CDR1 SGHRS, CDR2 YFSETQ. The CDR3 covers 15 residues. DNA of the CDR3: TGCGCCAGCAGCTTGGGAGATTATAGCAATCAGCCCCAGCATTTT. Its translation: CASSLGDYSNQPQHF.

This clone was observed a few times. V usage is TRBV10-2 and J usage is TRBJ2-1; D unclear. The CDR3 length is 17 residues. V was shortened by 5 bases and J by 0 bases, with 17 bases between the two germline ends. The germline gives CDR1 WSHSY, CDR2 SAAADI. The CDR3 DNA follows: TGCGCCAGCAGTATCTCCCCAAGCGCGAGCTCCTACAATGAGCAGTTCTTC. It translates to CASSISPSASSYNEQFF.

The chain uses TRBV12-5 and TRBJ1-2; the match to TRBD1 covers 8 bases. The V and J ends lost 3 bases and 4 bases, in that order; junction bases with no gene match: 13. The germline gives CDR1 LGHNT, CDR2 FRNRAP. The CDR3 is 17 amino acids. CDR3 protein: CASGFPRTGMEGYGYTF. CDR3 coding DNA: TGTGCTAGTGGTTTTCCGCGGACAGGGATGGAAGGCTATGGCTACACCTTC. The complete variable domain, with remaining parts taken from reference TRBV12-5 and TRBJ1-2, reads DARVTQTPRHKVTEMGQEVTMRCQPILGHNTVFWYRQTMMQGLELLAYFRNRAPLDDSGMPKDRFSAEMPDATLATLKIQPSEPRDSAVYFCASGFPRTGMEGYGYTFGSGTRLTVV.

The CDR3 DNA sequence: TGTGCCAGCAGCCGTAAAGCCTATTATGGCTACACCTTC. This encodes CASSRKAYYGYTF. The gene calls are TRBV6-5 and TRBJ1-2; D remains ambiguous. V was cut by 6 bases and J by 5 bases, with 13 bases left in between. The CDR3 consists of 13 residues. The germline V gene encodes CDR1 MNHEY and CDR2 SVGAGI.

This clone was recorded a few times. The chain carries TRBV29-1 and TRBJ1-5, with D possibly TRBD1 on 5 matching bases. From germline, CDR1 is SQVTM and CDR2 ANQGSEA. CDR3 length: 15 residues. V was trimmed by 8 bases and J by 0 bases, leaving 17 bases between them. CDR3 nucleotide sequence: TGCAGCTTAGGACACGTGTGGCATAGCAATCAGCCCCAGCATTTT. Encoded protein: CSLGHVWHSNQPQHF.

The V gene is TRBV30, the J gene TRBJ2-7; D is perhaps TRBD1 (6 bases). Looked up from germline, CDR1 is GTSNPN and CDR2 is SVGIG (reference sequence). CDR3 length equals 13 residues. CDR3 DNA: TGTGCTTCAGGGGCCTCACCCACCTACGAGCAGTACTTC. Its translation: CASGASPTYEQYF.